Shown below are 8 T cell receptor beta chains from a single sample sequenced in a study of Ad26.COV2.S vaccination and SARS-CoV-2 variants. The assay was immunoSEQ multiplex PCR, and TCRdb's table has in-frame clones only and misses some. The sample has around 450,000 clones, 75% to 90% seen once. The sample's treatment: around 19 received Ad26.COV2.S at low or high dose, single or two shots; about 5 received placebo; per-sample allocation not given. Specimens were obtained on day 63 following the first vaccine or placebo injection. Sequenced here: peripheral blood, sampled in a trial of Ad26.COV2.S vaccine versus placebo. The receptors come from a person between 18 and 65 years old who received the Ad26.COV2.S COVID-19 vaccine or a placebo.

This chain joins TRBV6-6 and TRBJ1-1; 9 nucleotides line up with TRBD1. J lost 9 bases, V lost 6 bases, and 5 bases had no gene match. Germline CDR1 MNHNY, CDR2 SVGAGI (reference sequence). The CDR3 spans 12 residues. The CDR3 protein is CASSRDRAQAFF. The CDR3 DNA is TGTGCCAGCAGCCGGGACAGGGCTCAAGCTTTCTTT.

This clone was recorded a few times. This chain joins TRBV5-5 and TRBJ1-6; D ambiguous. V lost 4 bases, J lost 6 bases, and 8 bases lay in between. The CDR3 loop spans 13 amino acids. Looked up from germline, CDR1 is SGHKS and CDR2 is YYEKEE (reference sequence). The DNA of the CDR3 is TGTGCCAGCAGCCTCCTTTCTAATTCACCCCTCCACTTT. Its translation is CASSLLSNSPLHF.

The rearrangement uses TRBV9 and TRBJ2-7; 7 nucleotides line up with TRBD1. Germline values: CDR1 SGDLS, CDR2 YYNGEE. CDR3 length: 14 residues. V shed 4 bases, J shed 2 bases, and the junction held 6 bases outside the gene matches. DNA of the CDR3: TGTGCCAGCAGCTTCCGGACAGGCCCCTACGAGCAGTACTTC. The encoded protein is CASSFRTGPYEQYF.

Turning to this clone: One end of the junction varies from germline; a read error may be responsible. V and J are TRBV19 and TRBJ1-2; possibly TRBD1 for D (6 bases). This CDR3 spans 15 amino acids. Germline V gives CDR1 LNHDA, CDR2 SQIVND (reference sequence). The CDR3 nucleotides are TGCGCAAGCACGAGGACAGATGAGGGGTTCTATGGCTACACCTTC. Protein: CASTRTDEGFYGYTF.

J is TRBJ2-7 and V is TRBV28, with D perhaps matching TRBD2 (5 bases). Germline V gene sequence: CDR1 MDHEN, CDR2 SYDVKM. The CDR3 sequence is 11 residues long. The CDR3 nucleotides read TGTGCCTGCAGTCGGGGAGCGGTGCAGTACGTC. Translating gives CACSRGAVQYV.

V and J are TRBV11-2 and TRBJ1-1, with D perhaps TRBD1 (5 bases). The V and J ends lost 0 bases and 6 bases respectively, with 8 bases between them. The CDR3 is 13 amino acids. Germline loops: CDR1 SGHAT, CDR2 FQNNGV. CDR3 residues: CASSLEGGAEAFF. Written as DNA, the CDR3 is TGTGCCAGCAGCTTAGAAGGAGGGGCTGAAGCTTTCTTT. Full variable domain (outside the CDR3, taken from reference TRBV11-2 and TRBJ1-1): EAGVAQSPRYKIIEKRQSVAFWCNPISGHATLYWYQQILGQGPKLLIQFQNNGVVDDSQLPKDRFSAERLKGVDSTLKIQPAKLEDSAVYLCASSLEGGAEAFFGQGTRLTVV.

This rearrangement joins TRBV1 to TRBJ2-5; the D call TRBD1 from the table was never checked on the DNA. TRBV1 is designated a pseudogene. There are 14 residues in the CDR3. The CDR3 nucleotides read TGCACCAACCACGGACAGTGCCATAAGAGAACCCAGTACTTC. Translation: CTNHGQCHKRTQYF.

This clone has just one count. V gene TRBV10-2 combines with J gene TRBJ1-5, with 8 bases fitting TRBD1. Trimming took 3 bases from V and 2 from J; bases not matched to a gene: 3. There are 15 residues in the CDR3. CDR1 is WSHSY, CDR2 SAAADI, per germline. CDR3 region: CASSEPGQGNQPQHF. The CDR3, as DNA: TGCGCCAGCAGTGAACCGGGACAGGGCAATCAGCCCCAGCATTTT.